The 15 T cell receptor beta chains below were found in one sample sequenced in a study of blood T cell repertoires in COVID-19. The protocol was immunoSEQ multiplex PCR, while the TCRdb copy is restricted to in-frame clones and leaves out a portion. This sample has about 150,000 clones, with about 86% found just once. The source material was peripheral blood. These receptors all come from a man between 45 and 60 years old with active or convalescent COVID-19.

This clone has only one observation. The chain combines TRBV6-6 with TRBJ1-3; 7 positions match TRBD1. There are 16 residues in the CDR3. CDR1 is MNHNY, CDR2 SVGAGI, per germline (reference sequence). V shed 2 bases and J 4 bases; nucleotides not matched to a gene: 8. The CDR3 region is CASSYPTGAGGNTIYF. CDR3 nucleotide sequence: TGTGCCAGCAGTTACCCCACAGGGGCGGGGGGAAACACCATATATTTT.

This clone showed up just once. CDR3 DNA: TGTGCCAGTAGCGATGTGACAGGAAAGAATGAAAAACTGTTTTTT. Its protein product is CASSDVTGKNEKLFF. V is TRBV19 and J is TRBJ1-4; D may be TRBD1 (6 bases). CDR1 is LNHDA and CDR2 is SQIVND in the germline V gene (reference sequence). The CDR3 length is 15 residues. V was trimmed by 6 bases and J by 5 bases, leaving 16 bases between them.

This CDR3 is CASSQGWVGLPEYQETQYF. The CDR3 coding sequence is TGTGCCAGCAGCCAAGGTTGGGTTGGGCTACCAGAGTACCAAGAGACCCAGTACTTC. This chain connects TRBV4-2 to TRBJ2-5; D is unclear. V lost 1 base and J 0 bases, leaving 21 bases between the germline ends. CDR3 size: 19 residues. Germline CDR1 reads LGHNA; CDR2 reads YNFKEQ.

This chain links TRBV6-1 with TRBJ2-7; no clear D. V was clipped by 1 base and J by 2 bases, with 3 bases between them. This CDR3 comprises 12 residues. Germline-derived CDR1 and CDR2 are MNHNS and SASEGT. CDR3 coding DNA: TGTGCCAGCAGTGAAGGGCCCTACGAGCAGTACTTC. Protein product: CASSEGPYEQYF.

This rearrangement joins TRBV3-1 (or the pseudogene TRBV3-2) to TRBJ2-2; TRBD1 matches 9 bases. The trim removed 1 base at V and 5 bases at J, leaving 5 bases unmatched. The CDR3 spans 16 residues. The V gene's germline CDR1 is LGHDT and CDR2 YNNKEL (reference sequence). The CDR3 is CASSQGETGGTGELFF. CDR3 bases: TGTGCCAGCAGCCAAGGGGAGACAGGGGGGACCGGGGAGCTGTTTTTT.

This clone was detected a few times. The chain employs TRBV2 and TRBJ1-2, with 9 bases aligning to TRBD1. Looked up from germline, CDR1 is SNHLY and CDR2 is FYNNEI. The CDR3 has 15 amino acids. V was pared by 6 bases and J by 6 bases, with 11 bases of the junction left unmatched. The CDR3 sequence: CASSLRTGEGNGYTF. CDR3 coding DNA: TGTGCCAGCAGCCTCAGGACAGGGGAGGGAAATGGCTACACCTTC.

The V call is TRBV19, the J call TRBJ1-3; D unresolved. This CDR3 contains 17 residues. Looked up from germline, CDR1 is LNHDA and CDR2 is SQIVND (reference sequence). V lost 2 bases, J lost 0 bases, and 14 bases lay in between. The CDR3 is CASSIFPGSSSGNTIYF. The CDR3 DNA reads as TGTGCCAGTAGTATATTTCCCGGCTCTAGCTCTGGAAACACCATATATTTT.

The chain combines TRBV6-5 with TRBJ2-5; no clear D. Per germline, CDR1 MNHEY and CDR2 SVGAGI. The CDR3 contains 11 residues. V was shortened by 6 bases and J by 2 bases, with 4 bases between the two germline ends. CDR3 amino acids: CASRLQETQYF. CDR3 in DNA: TGTGCCAGCAGACTACAAGAGACCCAGTACTTC.

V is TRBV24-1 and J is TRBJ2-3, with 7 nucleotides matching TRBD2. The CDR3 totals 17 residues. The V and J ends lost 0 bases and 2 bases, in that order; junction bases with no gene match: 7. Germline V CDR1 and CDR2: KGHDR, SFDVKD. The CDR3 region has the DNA TGTGCCACCAGTGATTTGCGTGGGGCGGGGGTCACAGATACGCAGTATTTT. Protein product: CATSDLRGAGVTDTQYF.

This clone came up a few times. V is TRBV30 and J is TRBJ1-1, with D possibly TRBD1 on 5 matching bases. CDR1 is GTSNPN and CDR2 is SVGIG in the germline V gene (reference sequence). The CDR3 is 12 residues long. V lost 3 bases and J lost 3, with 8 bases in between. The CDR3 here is CAWSRVYTEAFF. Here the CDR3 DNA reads TGTGCCTGGAGCAGGGTGTACACTGAAGCTTTCTTT.

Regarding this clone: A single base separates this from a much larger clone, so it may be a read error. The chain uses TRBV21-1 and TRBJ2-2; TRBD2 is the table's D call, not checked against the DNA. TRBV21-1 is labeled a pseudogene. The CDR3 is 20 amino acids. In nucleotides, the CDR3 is TGTGCCAGCACCACCTACCGGGACTCGCGGGGGGGTTGGGGCACCGGGGAGCTGTTTTTT. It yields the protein CASTTYRDSRGGWGTGELFF.

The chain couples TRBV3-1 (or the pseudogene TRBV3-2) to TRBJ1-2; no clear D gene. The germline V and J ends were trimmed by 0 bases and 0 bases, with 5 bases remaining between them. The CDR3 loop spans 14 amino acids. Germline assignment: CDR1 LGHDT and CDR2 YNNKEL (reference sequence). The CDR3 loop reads CASSQDPANYGYTF. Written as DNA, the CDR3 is TGTGCCAGCAGCCAAGACCCAGCTAACTATGGCTACACCTTC.

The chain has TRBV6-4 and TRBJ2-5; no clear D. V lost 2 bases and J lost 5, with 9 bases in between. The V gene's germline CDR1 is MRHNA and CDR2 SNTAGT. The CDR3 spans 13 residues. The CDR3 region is CASSDEWSETQYF. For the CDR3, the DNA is TGTGCCAGCAGTGACGAGTGGTCTGAGACCCAGTACTTC.

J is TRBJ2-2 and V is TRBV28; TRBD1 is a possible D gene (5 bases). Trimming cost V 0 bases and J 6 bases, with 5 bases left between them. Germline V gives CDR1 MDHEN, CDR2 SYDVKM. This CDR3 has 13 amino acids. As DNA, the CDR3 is TGTGCCAGCAGTTTATGGGGGCCCGGGGAGCTGTTTTTT. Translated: CASSLWGPGELFF.

The CDR3 loop is CAIRGQGRDTQYF. DNA of the CDR3: TGTGCCATCAGAGGACAGGGTAGAGATACGCAGTATTTT. The chain employs TRBV10-3 and TRBJ2-3; 8 nucleotides match TRBD1. The junction had 4 bases not matched to a gene; V was cut back by 6 bases and J by 5 bases. Germline assignment: CDR1 ENHRY and CDR2 SYGVKD. The CDR3 is made up of 13 amino acids.